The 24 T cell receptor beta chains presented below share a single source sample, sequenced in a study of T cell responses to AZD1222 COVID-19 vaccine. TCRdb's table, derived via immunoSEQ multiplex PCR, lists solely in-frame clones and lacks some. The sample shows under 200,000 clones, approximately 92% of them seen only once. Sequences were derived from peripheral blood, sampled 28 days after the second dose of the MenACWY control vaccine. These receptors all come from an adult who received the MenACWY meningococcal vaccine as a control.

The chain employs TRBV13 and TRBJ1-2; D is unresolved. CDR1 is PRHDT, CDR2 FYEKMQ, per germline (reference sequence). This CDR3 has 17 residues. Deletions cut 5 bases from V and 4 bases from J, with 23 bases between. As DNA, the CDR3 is TGTGCCAGCAGCGCCTTTAGACTCGCCATGGACTTCTATGGCTACACCTTC. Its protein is CASSAFRLAMDFYGYTF. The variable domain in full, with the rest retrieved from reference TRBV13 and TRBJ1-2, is AAGVIQSPRHLIKEKRETATLKCYPIPRHDTVYWYQQGPGQDPQFLISFYEKMQSDKGSIPDRFSAQQFSDYHSELNMSSLELGDSALYFCASSAFRLAMDFYGYTFGSGTRLTVV.

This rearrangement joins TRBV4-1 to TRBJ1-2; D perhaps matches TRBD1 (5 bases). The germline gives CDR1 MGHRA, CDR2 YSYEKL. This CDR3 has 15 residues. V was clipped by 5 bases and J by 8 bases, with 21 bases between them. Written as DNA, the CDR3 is TGCGCCAGCAGCAGACGAGGGGAGGGGTGGTCGGGCTACACCTTC. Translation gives CASSRRGEGWSGYTF.

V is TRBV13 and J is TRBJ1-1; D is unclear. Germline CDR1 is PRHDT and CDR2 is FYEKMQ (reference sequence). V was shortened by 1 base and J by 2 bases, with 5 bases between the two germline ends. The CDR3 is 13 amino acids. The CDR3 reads CASSLDLNTEAFF. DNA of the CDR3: TGTGCCAGCAGCTTAGATCTAAACACTGAAGCTTTCTTT.

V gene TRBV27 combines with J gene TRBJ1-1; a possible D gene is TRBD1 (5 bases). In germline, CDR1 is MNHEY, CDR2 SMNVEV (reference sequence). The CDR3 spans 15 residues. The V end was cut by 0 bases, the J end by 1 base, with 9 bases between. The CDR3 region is CASSLSSTGNTEAFF. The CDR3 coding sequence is TGTGCCAGCAGTTTATCGAGTACAGGGAACACTGAAGCTTTCTTT.

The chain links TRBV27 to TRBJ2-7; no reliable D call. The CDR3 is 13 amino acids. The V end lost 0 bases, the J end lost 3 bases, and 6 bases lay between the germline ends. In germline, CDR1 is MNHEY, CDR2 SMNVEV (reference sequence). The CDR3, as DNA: TGTGCCAGCAGTTTATCGTCACTCTACGAGCAGTACTTC. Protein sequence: CASSLSSLYEQYF.

The CDR3 sequence is CASSSSGRVSHEQFF. The CDR3, as DNA: TGTGCCAGCAGCTCTAGCGGGAGGGTGTCCCATGAGCAGTTCTTC. This chain links TRBV7-3 with TRBJ2-1; 12 nucleotides agree with TRBD2. The germline V gene has CDR1 SGHTA and CDR2 FQGTGA. V dropped 4 bases and J dropped 8; count of bases not matched to a gene: 6. The length of the CDR3 is 15 residues.

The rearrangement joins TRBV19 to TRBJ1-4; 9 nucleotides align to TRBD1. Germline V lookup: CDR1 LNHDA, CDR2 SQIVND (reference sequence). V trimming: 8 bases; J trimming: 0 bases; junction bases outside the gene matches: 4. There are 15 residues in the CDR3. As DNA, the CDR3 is TGTGCCAGTGAGAGACAGGGGGCAACTAATGAAAAACTGTTTTTT. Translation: CASERQGATNEKLFF.

CDR3: CASSLDQGAWQPQHF. CDR3 nucleotide sequence: TGTGCCAGCAGTTTGGACCAGGGGGCTTGGCAGCCCCAGCATTTT. The V and J genes are TRBV6-2 or TRBV6-3 and TRBJ1-5; 8 bases agree with TRBD1. Germline V lookup: CDR1 MNHEY, CDR2 SVGEGT. The CDR3 runs 15 residues. With V trimmed by 4 bases and J by 7 bases, 9 bases remained unmatched.

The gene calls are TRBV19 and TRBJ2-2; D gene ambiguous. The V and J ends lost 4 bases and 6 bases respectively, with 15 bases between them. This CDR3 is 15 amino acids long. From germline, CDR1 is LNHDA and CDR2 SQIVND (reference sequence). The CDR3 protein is CASSSQVGIAGELFF. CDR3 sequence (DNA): TGTGCCAGTAGTAGCCAGGTGGGGATAGCCGGGGAGCTGTTTTTT.

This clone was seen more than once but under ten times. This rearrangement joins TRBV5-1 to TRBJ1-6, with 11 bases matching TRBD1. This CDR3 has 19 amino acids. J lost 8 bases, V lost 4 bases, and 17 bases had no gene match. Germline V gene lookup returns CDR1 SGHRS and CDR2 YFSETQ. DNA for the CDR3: TGCGCCAGCAGCCCCCGCGCGTGGGACAGGGGGACCCACCATTCACCCCTCCACTTT. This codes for CASSPRAWDRGTHHSPLHF. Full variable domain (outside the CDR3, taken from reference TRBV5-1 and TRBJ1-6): KAGVTQTPRYLIKTRGQQVTLSCSPISGHRSVSWYQQTPGQGLQFLFEYFSETQRNKGNFPGRFSGRQFSNSRSEMNVSTLELGDSALYLCASSPRAWDRGTHHSPLHFGNGTRLTVT.

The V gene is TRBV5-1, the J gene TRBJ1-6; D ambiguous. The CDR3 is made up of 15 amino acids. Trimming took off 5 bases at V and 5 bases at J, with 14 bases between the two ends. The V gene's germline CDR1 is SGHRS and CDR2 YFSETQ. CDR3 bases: TGCGCCAGCAGGGACGAACCACTTCATAATTCACCCCTCCACTTT. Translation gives CASRDEPLHNSPLHF.

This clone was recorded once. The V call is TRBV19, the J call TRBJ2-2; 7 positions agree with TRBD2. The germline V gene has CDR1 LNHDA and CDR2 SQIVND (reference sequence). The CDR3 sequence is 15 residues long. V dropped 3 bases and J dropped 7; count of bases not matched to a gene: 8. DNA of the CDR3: TGTGCCAGTAGTATTTCAAGCGGGAAAGGCGGGGAGCTGTTTTTT. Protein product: CASSISSGKGGELFF. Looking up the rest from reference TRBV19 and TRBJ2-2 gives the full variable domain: DGGITQSPKYLFRKEGQNVTLSCEQNLNHDAMYWYRQDPGQGLRLIYYSQIVNDFQKGDIAEGYSVSREKKESFPLTVTSAQKNPTAFYLCASSISSGKGGELFFGEGSRLTVL.

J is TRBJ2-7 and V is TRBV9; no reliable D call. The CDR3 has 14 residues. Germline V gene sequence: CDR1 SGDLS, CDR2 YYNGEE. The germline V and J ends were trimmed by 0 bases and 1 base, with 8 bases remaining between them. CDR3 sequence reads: CASSVATDSYEQYF. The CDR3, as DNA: TGTGCCAGCAGCGTAGCTACGGATTCCTACGAGCAGTACTTC.

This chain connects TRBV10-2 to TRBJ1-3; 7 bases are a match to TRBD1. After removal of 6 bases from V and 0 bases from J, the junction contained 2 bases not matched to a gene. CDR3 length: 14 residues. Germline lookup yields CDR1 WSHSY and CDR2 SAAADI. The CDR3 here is CASRGQISGNTIYF. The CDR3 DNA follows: TGCGCCAGCAGGGGACAGATCTCTGGAAACACCATATATTTT.

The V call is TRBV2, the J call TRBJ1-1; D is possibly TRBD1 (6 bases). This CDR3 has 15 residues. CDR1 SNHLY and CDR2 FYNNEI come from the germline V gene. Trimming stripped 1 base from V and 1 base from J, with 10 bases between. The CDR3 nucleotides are TGTGCCAGCAGTGAAGTCAGGGGCCCGAACACTGAAGCTTTCTTT. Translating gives CASSEVRGPNTEAFF.

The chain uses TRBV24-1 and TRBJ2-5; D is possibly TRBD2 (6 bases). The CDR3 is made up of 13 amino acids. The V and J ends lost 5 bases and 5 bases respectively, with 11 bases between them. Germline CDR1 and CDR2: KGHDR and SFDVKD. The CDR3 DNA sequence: TGTGCCACCAGTGTGGCAGGGAGGGAGACCCAGTACTTC. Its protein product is CATSVAGRETQYF.

CDR3 protein: CASSLVHAGELFF. CDR3 coding DNA: TGTGCCAGCAGCTTAGTTCATGCCGGGGAGCTGTTTTTT. V gene TRBV11-3 combines with J gene TRBJ2-2, with no clear D. V shed 1 base and J shed 6 bases, with 6 bases lying between them. CDR1 and CDR2 (germline): SGHNT, YENEEA. The CDR3 extends over 13 amino acids.

The CDR3 region has the DNA TGTGCCAGCAGTGATGCCCTGACAGGGATAGAAGCTTTCTTT. It encodes CASSDALTGIEAFF. J is TRBJ1-1 and V is TRBV2, with 7 positions matching TRBD1. Germline CDR1 SNHLY, CDR2 FYNNEI. This CDR3 is 14 amino acids long. J gave up 8 bases and V 3 bases, and 9 bases lay outside the gene matches.

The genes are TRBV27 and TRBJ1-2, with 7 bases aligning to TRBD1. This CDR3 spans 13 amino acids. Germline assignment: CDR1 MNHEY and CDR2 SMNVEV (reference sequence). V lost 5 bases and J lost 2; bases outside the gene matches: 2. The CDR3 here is CASSGQENYGYTF. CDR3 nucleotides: TGTGCCAGCAGTGGACAGGAGAACTATGGCTACACCTTC.

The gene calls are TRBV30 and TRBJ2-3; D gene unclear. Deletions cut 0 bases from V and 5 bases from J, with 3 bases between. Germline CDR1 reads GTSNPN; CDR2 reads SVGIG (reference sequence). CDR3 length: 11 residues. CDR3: CAWSVKDTQYF. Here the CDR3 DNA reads TGTGCCTGGAGTGTAAAAGATACGCAGTATTTT.

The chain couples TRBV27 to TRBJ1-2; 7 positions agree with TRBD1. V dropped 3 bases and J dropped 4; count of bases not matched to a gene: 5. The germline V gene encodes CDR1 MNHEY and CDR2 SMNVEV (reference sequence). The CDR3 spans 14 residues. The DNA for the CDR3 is TGTGCCAGCAGTTTCCTTCAGGGGGTCTATGGCTACACCTTC. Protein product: CASSFLQGVYGYTF.

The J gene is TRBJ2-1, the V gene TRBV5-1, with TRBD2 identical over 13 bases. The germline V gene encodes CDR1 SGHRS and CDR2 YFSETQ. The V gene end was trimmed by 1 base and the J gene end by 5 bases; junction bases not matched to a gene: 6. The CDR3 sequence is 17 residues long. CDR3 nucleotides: TGCGCCAGCAGCTTGATGACTAGCGGGAGGCGGAACAATGAGCAGTTCTTC. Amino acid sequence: CASSLMTSGRRNNEQFF. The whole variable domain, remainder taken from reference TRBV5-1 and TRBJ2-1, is KAGVTQTPRYLIKTRGQQVTLSCSPISGHRSVSWYQQTPGQGLQFLFEYFSETQRNKGNFPGRFSGRQFSNSRSEMNVSTLELGDSALYLCASSLMTSGRRNNEQFFGPGTRLTVL.

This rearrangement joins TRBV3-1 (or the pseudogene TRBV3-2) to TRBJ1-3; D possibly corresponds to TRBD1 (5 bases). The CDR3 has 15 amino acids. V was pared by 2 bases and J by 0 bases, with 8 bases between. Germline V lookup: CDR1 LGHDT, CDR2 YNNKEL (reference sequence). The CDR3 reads CASSQQGHSGNTIYF. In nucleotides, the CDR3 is TGTGCCAGCAGCCAACAGGGCCACTCTGGAAACACCATATATTTT.

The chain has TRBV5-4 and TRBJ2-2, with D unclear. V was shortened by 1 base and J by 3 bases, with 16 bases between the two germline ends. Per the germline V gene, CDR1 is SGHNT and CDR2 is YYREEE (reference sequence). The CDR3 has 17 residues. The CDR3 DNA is TGTGCCAGCAGCTTGTCGGAGACTCAATTTCACACCGGGGAGCTGTTTTTT. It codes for CASSLSETQFHTGELFF. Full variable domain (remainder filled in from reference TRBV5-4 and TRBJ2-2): ETGVTQSPTHLIKTRGQQVTLRCSSQSGHNTVSWYQQALGQGPQFIFQYYREEENGRGNFPPRFSGLQFPNYSSELNVNALELDDSALYLCASSLSETQFHTGELFFGEGSRLTVL.